This TCR beta chain is drawn from a study of CXCR3-negative and CXCR3-positive naive CD8 T cells. Germline loops: CDR1 SGHTA, CDR2 FQGTGA. The CDR3 runs 13 residues. The TRB libraries of cDNA were built by UMI-labeled 5' RACE. From the 5' RACE reads, TCRdb lists one entry per CDR3 protein and no DNA. The sample features 75,000 or so distinct CDR3 sequences, with 1.6% in its top ten. This chain links TRBV7-3 with TRBJ2-5. This TCR was recovered from a human donor in good health. Some clones in this sample may be carry-over from other donors' samples. Specimen: naive CXCR3- CD8+ T cells from blood. Subset of the sample: CD45RO-CCR7+CD27+CD95- naive CD8+ T cells lacking CXCR3 (TNR3-). This CDR3 reads CASSLMARETQYF.